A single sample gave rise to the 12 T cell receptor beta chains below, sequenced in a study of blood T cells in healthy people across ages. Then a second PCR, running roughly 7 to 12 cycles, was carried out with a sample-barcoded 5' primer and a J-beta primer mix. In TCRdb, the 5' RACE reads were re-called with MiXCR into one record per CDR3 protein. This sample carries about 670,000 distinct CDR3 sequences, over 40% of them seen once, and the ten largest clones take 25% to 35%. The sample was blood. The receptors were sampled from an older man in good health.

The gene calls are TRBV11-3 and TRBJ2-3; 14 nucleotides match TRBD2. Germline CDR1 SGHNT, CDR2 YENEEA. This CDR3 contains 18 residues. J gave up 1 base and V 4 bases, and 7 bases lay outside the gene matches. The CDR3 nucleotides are TGTGCCAGCAGCTCGGGGACTAGCGGGAGCTGGGGCACAGATACGCAGTATTTT. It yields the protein CASSSGTSGSWGTDTQYF. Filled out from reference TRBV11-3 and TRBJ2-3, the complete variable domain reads EAGVVQSPRYKIIEKKQPVAFWCNPISGHNTLYWYLQNLGQGPELLIRYENEEAVDDSQLPKDRFSAERLKGVDSTLKIQPAELGDSAVYLCASSSGTSGSWGTDTQYFGPGTRLTVL.

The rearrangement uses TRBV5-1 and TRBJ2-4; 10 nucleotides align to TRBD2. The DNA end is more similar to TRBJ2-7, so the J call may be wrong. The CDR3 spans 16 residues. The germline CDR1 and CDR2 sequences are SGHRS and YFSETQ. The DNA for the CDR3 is TGCGCCAGCAGCCTACCACCAGCGGGAGGGCCCTACGAGCAGTACTTC. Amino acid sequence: CASSLPPAGGPYEQYF.

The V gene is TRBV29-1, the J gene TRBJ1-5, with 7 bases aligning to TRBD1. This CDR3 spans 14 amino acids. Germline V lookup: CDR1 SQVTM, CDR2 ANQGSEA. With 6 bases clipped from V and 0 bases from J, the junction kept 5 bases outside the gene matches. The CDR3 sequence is CSVAPGGSNQPQHF. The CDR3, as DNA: TGCAGCGTCGCCCCAGGGGGTAGCAATCAGCCCCAGCATTTT.

The CDR3 DNA sequence: TGTGCCTGGAGTGTAAAGAGTGGGGGAGGTTCACCCCTCCACTTT. Translating gives CAWSVKSGGGSPLHF. The chain couples TRBV30 to TRBJ1-6, with D tentatively TRBD1 (5 bases). This CDR3 region has 15 residues. V was shortened by 0 bases and J by 9 bases, with 15 bases between the two germline ends. Germline assignment: CDR1 GTSNPN and CDR2 SVGIG (reference sequence).

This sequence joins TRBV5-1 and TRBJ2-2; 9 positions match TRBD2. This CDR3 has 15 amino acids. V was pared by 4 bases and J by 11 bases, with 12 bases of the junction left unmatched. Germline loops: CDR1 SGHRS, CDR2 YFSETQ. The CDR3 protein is CASSLGSASGVELFF. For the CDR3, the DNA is TGCGCCAGCAGCCTGGGGTCTGCTAGCGGGGTAGAGCTGTTTTTT.

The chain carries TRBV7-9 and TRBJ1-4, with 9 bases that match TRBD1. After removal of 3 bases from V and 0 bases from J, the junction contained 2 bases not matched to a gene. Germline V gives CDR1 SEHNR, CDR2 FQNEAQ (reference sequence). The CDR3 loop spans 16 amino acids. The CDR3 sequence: CASSLTGGATNEKLFF. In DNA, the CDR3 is TGTGCCAGCAGCTTGACAGGGGGAGCAACTAATGAAAAACTGTTTTTT.

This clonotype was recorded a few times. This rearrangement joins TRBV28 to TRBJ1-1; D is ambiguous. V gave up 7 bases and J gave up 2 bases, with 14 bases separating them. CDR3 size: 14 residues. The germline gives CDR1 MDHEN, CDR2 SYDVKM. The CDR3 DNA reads TGTGCCAGCACCCTAGTCAGGACTAACACTGAAGCTTTCTTT. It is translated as CASTLVRTNTEAFF.

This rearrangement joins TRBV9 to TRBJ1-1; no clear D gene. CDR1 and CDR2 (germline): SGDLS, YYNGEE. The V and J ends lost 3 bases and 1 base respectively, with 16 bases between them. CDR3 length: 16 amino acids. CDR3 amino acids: CASSGGSLNSNTEAFF. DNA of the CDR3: TGTGCCAGCAGCGGAGGATCTCTCAATTCGAACACTGAAGCTTTCTTT.

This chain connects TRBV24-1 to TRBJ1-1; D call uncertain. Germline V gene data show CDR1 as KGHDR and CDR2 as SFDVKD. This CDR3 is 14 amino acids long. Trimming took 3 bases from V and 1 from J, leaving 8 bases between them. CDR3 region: CATSDVTGNTEAFF. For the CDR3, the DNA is TGTGCCACCAGTGATGTCACCGGGAACACTGAAGCTTTCTTT.

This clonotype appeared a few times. The CDR3 here is CASSPWDRVIETQYF. CDR3 nucleotide sequence: TGTGCCAGCAGCCCATGGGACAGGGTGATCGAGACCCAGTACTTC. This chain links TRBV14 with TRBJ2-5; 9 bases are a match to TRBD1. V dropped 4 bases and J dropped 5; count of bases not matched to a gene: 8. The CDR3 sequence is 15 residues long. The germline V gene has CDR1 SGHDN and CDR2 FVKESK.

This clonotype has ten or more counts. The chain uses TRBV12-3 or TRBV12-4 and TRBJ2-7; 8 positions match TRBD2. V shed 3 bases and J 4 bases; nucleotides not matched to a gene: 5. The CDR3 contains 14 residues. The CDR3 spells CASSLVAGKYEQYF. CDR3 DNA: TGTGCCAGCAGTTTGGTAGCGGGAAAATACGAGCAGTACTTC.

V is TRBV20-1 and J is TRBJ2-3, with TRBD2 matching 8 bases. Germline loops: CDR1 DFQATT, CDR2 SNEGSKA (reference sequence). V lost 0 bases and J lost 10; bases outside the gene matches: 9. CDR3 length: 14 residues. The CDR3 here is CSARDGVAGRAQYF. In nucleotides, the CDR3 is TGCAGTGCTAGAGATGGGGTAGCGGGACGGGCGCAGTATTTT.